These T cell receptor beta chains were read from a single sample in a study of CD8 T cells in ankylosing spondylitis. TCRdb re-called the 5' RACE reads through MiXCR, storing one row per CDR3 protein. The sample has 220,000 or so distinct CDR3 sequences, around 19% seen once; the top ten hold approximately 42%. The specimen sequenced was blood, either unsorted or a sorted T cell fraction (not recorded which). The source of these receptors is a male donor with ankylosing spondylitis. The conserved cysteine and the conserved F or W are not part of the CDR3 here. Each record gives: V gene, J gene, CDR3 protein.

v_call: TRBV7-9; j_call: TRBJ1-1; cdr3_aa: ASSSTSGQNTEAF
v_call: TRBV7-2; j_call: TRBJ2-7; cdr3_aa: ASSLSAGTEQY
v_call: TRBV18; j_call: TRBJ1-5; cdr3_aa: ASSLTGPNQPQH
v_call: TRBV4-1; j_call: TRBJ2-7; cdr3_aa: ASSQGTGTWYEQY
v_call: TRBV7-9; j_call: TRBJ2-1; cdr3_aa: ASSGLAGGLNEQF
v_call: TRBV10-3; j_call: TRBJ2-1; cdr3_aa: AISESTTGGHEQF
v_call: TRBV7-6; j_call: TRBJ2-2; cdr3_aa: ASSLGDRQGTNTGELF
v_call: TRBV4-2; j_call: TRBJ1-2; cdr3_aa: ASSQDATDIFDGYT
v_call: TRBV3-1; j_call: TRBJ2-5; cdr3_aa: ASSLGLAAWETQY
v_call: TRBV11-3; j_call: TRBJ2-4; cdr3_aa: ASSPPMENIQY
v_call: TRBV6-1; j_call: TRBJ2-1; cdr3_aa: ASRTGGPVNEQF
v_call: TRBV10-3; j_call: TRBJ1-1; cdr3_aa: AISDGGAEAF
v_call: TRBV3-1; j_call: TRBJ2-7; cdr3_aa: ASSQEVAGVLQQY
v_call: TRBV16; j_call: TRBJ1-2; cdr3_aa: ASSQEGNTPNYGYT
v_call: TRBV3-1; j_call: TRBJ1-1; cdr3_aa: ASSQDFSTEAF
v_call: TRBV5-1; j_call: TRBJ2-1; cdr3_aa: ASSLALSRNEQF
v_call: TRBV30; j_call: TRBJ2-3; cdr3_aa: AWSYVRSTDTQY
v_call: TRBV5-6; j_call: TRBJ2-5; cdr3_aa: ASSYSGRAEETQY
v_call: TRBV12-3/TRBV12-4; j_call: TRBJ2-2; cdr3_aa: ASTPGGLNTGELF
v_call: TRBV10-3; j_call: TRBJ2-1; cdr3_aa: AISWSGGDNEQF
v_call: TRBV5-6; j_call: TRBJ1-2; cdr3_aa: ATLSYTGTALTTGYT
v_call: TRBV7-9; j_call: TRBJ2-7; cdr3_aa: ASSPEDRPSYEQY
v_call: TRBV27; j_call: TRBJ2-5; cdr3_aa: ASSPQGDQETQY
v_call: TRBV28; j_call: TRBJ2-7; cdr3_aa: ATLRGSEQY
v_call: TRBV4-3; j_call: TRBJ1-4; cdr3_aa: ASSPDRVSNEKLF
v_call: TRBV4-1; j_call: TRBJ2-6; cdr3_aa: ASSPPLGQGFFSGANVLT
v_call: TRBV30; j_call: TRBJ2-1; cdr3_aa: AWSLGRHNEQF
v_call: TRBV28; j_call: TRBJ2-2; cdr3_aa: ASSKLGELF
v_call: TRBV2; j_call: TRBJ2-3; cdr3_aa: ASSWTSGSYTDTQY
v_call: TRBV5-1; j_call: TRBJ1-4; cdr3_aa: ASSLVGEANEKLF
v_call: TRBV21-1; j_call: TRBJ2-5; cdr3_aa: ASHNLRGGQETQY
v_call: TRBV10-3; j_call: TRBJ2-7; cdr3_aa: AISVQAPTREQY
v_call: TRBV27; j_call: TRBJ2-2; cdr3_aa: ASSWDRGPGGELF
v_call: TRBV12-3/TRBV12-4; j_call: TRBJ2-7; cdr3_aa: ASSSGWAGDEQY
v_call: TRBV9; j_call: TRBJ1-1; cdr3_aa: ASSLLDGNTEAF
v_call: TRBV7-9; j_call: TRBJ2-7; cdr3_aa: ASSSQQGIPYEQY
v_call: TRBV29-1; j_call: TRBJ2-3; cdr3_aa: SVVGLAGGDTQY
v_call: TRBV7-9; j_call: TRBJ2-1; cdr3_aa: ASSYPGGGANEQF
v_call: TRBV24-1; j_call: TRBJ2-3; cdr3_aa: ATSDTLGRGTDTQY
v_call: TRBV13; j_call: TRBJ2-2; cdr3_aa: ASSHGSNTGELF
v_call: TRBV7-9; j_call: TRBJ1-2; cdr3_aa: ASSFSLVDYGYT
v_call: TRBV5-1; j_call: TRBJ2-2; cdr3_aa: ASSLRRDANTGELF
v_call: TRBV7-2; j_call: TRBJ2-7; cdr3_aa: ASSLYLGSSYEQY
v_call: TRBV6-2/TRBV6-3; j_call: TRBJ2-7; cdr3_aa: ASSYYGGTPYEQY
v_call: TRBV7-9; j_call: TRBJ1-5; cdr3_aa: ASSDKDQPQH
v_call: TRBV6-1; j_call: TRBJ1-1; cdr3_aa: ASSAQGAGGTEAF
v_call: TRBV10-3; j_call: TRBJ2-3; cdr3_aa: AISESDLAVSTSTDTQY
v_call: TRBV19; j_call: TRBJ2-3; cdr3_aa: ASGTAYTDTQY
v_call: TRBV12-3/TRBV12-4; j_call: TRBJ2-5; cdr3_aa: ASSLTSGEGLMI
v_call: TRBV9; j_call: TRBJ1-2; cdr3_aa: ASSVGQNYGYT
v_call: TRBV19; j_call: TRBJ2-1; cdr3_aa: ASSILAGYNEQF
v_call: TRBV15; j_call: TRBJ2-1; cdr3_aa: ATSRGVEDEQF
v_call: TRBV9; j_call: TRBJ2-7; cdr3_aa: ASSRAGWEASYEQY
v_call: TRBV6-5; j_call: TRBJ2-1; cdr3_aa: ASSHSSYNEQF
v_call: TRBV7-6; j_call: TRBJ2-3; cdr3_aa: ASGYNRRTDTQY